These 28 T cell receptor beta chains came from one sample sequenced in a study of blood T cell repertoires in COVID-19. Profiling relied on immunoSEQ multiplex PCR, and the TCRdb table lists in-frame clones only, not all of them. This table holds more than 90,000 clones, roughly 84% found once. Sequenced input: peripheral blood. These receptors all stem from a human donor in a cohort sampled during active COVID-19.

The rearrangement uses TRBV10-1 and TRBJ1-6; D is ambiguous. The CDR3 length is 15 residues. Germline values: CDR1 WNHNN, CDR2 SYGVQD (reference sequence). Trimming removed 5 bases from V and 7 bases from J, with 15 bases in between. CDR3 residues: CASSREGRRNSPLHF. The CDR3 DNA is TGCGCCAGCAGTAGAGAGGGTAGAAGAAATTCACCCCTCCACTTT.

There are a few counts of this clone. The chain couples TRBV6-5 to TRBJ1-4; D gene ambiguous. V lost 6 bases and J 8 bases, leaving 16 bases between the germline ends. Germline V lookup: CDR1 MNHEY, CDR2 SVGAGI. The CDR3 covers 14 residues. CDR3 coding DNA: TGTGCCAGCAGCGAGACCGGGATCGGGGAAAAACTGTTTTTT. It yields the protein CASSETGIGEKLFF.

This chain links TRBV7-9 with TRBJ1-2; 10 bases are a match to TRBD1. V lost 4 bases and J lost 2; bases outside the gene matches: 4. The germline CDR1 and CDR2 sequences are SEHNR and FQNEAQ (reference sequence). The CDR3 is 15 residues long. Here the CDR3 DNA reads TGTGCCAGCAGCTCAGGACAGGGGGGCAACTATGGCTACACCTTC. Translation: CASSSGQGGNYGYTF.

This clone has a handful of counts. J is TRBJ1-5 and V is TRBV19; tentative D call: TRBD1 (5 bases). The V gene lost 7 bases and the J gene lost 3 bases, with 16 bases spanning the gap. CDR3 size: 15 residues. Germline assignment: CDR1 LNHDA and CDR2 SQIVND (reference sequence). The CDR3 reads CASTIGPTVNQPQHF. CDR3 DNA: TGTGCCAGTACAATAGGTCCGACAGTCAATCAGCCCCAGCATTTT.

This clone was counted a single time. This chain uses TRBV28 with TRBJ2-3; weak D call: TRBD2 (6 bases). The V end lost 7 bases, the J end lost 2 bases, and 13 bases lay between the germline ends. This CDR3 is built from 14 residues. Germline V lookup: CDR1 MDHEN, CDR2 SYDVKM. The CDR3 region has the DNA TGTGCCAGCATCGCGGGGACGCTCACAGATACGCAGTATTTT. It translates to CASIAGTLTDTQYF.

This clone was found a few times. This sample includes further DNA sequences coding for the same CDR3. The rearrangement uses TRBV6-2 or TRBV6-3 and TRBJ2-1; maybe TRBD2 (6 bases). V lost 0 bases and J lost 3, with 6 bases in between. This CDR3 is 14 amino acids long. Looked up from germline, CDR1 is MNHEY and CDR2 is SVGEGT. CDR3 sequence reads: CASSYSGGYNEQFF. The CDR3 nucleotides are TGTGCCAGCAGTTACTCCGGGGGCTACAATGAGCAGTTCTTC.

The chain links TRBV5-6 to TRBJ2-7; unclear D gene. V lost 4 bases, J lost 4 bases, and 12 bases lay in between. Germline V lookup: CDR1 SGHDT, CDR2 YYEEEE. The CDR3 consists of 13 residues. Here the CDR3 reads CASSTATVYEQYF. The DNA of the CDR3 is TGTGCCAGCAGCACTGCCACGGTGTACGAGCAGTACTTC.

CDR3 in amino acids: CASSPPDRGSEGYTF. DNA of the CDR3: TGTGCCAGCAGTCCCCCGGACAGGGGAAGTGAGGGCTACACCTTC. The chain is built from TRBV28 and TRBJ1-2, with TRBD1 identical over 9 bases. V shed 5 bases and J 8 bases; nucleotides not matched to a gene: 12. The CDR3 totals 15 residues. CDR1 is MDHEN, CDR2 SYDVKM, per germline.

This clone was detected only once. This sequence joins TRBV5-5 and TRBJ1-1, with 10 bases lining up with TRBD1. The V gene's germline CDR1 is SGHKS and CDR2 YYEKEE (reference sequence). The CDR3 runs 19 residues. V lost 4 bases, J lost 1 base, and 16 bases stayed unmatched. The CDR3 loop is CASSLSPGTGVASNTEAFF. Here the CDR3 DNA reads TGTGCCAGCAGCCTTAGTCCCGGGACAGGGGTCGCATCGAACACTGAAGCTTTCTTT.

This CDR3 is CASSRGGGRAVDQPQHF. The DNA of the CDR3 is TGTGCCAGCAGTCGCGGGGGGGGGCGTGCGGTCGATCAGCCCCAGCATTTT. The V call is TRBV5-4, the J call TRBJ1-5; a possible D gene is TRBD1 (6 bases). Germline V gene sequence: CDR1 SGHNT, CDR2 YYREEE (reference sequence). V was cut by 5 bases and J by 5 bases, with 23 bases left in between. This CDR3 is 17 amino acids long.

The V and J genes are TRBV6-2 or TRBV6-3 and TRBJ2-5; 7 bases fit TRBD2. CDR3 length equals 16 residues. From germline, CDR1 is MNHEY and CDR2 SVGEGT. V gave up 0 bases and J gave up 2 bases; unmatched junction bases: 6. For the CDR3, the DNA is TGTGCCAGCAGTTACTCCCGCGGGAGAGCTCAAGAGACCCAGTACTTC. Protein: CASSYSRGRAQETQYF.

This clone was counted once. This rearrangement joins TRBV19 to TRBJ1-1; no reliable D call. V shed 6 bases and J shed 1 base, with 18 bases lying between them. This CDR3 contains 16 residues. Looked up from germline, CDR1 is LNHDA and CDR2 is SQIVND (reference sequence). The CDR3 here is CASRQRRGSPNTEAFF. DNA of the CDR3: TGTGCCAGTAGACAGCGGAGAGGTTCCCCGAACACTGAAGCTTTCTTT.

This chain uses TRBV27 with TRBJ1-1, with a weak D call TRBD1 (6 bases). Per germline, CDR1 MNHEY and CDR2 SMNVEV (reference sequence). V lost 4 bases, J lost 0 bases, and 12 bases lay in between. This CDR3 is 15 amino acids long. CDR3 in amino acids: CASSSPTGLNTEAFF. Here the CDR3 DNA reads TGTGCCAGCAGTTCGCCGACAGGCTTGAACACTGAAGCTTTCTTT.

The genes are TRBV19 and TRBJ2-5; possible D gene TRBD2, 7 bases. Germline CDR1 is LNHDA and CDR2 is SQIVND (reference sequence). The V end lost 7 bases, the J end lost 1 base, and 13 bases lay between the germline ends. CDR3 length equals 14 residues. CDR3 bases: TGTGCCAGTACAGGCGGGGGCGGCCAAGAGACCCAGTACTTC. This gives the protein CASTGGGGQETQYF.

The chain recombines TRBV4-2 with TRBJ2-7; 14 nucleotides line up with TRBD2. CDR3 length: 14 amino acids. The J segment lost 6 bases and the V segment lost 11 bases, leaving 9 bases of the junction unmatched. Germline assignment: CDR1 LGHNA and CDR2 YNFKEQ. The chain's CDR3 is CAVGTSGSLGEQYF. CDR3 sequence (DNA): TGTGCCGTCGGGACTAGCGGGAGCCTTGGCGAGCAGTACTTC.

V gene TRBV5-1 combines with J gene TRBJ2-7; 7 bases agree with TRBD2. The trim removed 0 bases at V and 0 bases at J, leaving 6 bases unmatched. Looked up from germline, CDR1 is SGHRS and CDR2 is YFSETQ. This CDR3 has 16 amino acids. CDR3 sequence reads: CASSLGARETSYEQYF. The CDR3 region has the DNA TGCGCCAGCAGCTTGGGGGCGCGGGAGACCTCCTACGAGCAGTACTTC.

The V call is TRBV5-1, the J call TRBJ2-7; 12 bases align to TRBD2. In germline, CDR1 is SGHRS, CDR2 YFSETQ. The junction had 6 bases not matched to a gene; V was cut back by 4 bases and J by 4 bases. This CDR3 contains 15 residues. The CDR3 protein is CASSLRTSGTYEQYF. The CDR3 nucleotides are TGCGCCAGCAGCCTCCGGACTAGCGGGACTTACGAGCAGTACTTC.

This sequence joins TRBV4-1 and TRBJ2-1, with D perhaps TRBD2 (6 bases). The CDR3 length is 13 residues. CDR1 and CDR2 (germline): MGHRA, YSYEKL. Trimming cost V 4 bases and J 15 bases, with 19 bases left between them. CDR3 sequence: CASSLVGGRGVFF. As DNA, the CDR3 is TGCGCCAGCAGCCTCGTCGGGGGAAGGGGTGTGTTCTTC.

The gene calls are TRBV7-2 and TRBJ2-1; D may be TRBD2 (6 bases). The CDR3 sequence is 15 residues long. CDR1 is SGHTA, CDR2 FQGNSA, per germline. The germline V and J ends were trimmed by 3 bases and 3 bases, with 12 bases remaining between them. CDR3 bases: TGTGCCAGCAGCTTGTATCGGGACTTCTACAATGAGCAGTTCTTC. It encodes CASSLYRDFYNEQFF. The whole variable domain, filled in from reference TRBV7-2 and TRBJ2-1, reads GAGVSQSPSNKVTEKGKDVELRCDPISGHTALYWYRQSLGQGLEFLIYFQGNSAPDKSGLPSDRFSAERTGGSVSTLTIQRTQQEDSAVYLCASSLYRDFYNEQFFGPGTRLTVL.

The rearrangement links TRBV5-6 to TRBJ2-7; D unresolved. From germline, CDR1 is SGHDT and CDR2 YYEEEE. This CDR3 comprises 12 residues. V lost 0 bases and J 3 bases, leaving 4 bases between the germline ends. CDR3: CASSLASYEQYF. CDR3 sequence (DNA): TGTGCCAGCAGCTTGGCCAGCTACGAGCAGTACTTC.

On this clone itself: This sample also contains other DNA sequences that code for the same CDR3. The gene calls are TRBV4-3 and TRBJ2-7; D possibly corresponds to TRBD1 (6 bases). In germline, CDR1 is LGHNA, CDR2 YSLEER. The CDR3 contains 15 residues. V dropped 0 bases and J dropped 0 bases, with 9 bases sitting between them. This CDR3 reads CASSQDRGSSYEQYF. Written as DNA, the CDR3 is TGCGCCAGCAGCCAAGACAGGGGAAGCTCCTACGAGCAGTACTTC.

The rearrangement uses TRBV5-1 and TRBJ1-2, with 7 nucleotides matching TRBD1. J was trimmed by 1 base and V by 2 bases; bases with no gene match: 5. CDR3 length equals 15 residues. Germline V CDR1 and CDR2: SGHRS, YFSETQ. The CDR3 loop reads CASSFDREINYGYTF. CDR3 in DNA: TGCGCCAGCAGCTTTGACAGGGAGATTAACTATGGCTACACCTTC.

This chain links TRBV6-6 with TRBJ2-2, with a tentative D call TRBD1 (5 bases). V lost 2 bases and J 3 bases, leaving 7 bases between the germline ends. Germline values: CDR1 MNHNY, CDR2 SVGAGI (reference sequence). This CDR3 has 14 residues. CDR3 amino acids: CASSYKGYTGELFF. The CDR3 nucleotides read TGTGCCAGCAGTTACAAGGGGTACACCGGGGAGCTGTTTTTT.

This clone was seen once. The CDR3 DNA reads TGTGCCAGCAGCTCAGATATAGCGGGGAGGATCTACGAGCAGTACTTC. Protein: CASSSDIAGRIYEQYF. This chain links TRBV7-9 with TRBJ2-7; 8 bases are shared with TRBD2. Trimming at V came to 4 bases and at J to 3 bases, leaving 11 bases not matched to a gene. This CDR3 contains 16 residues. Germline V gives CDR1 SEHNR, CDR2 FQNEAQ (reference sequence).

V and J are TRBV30 and TRBJ2-7; the D gene is possibly TRBD2 (5 bases). V was trimmed by 5 bases and J by 1 base, leaving 15 bases between them. This CDR3 comprises 14 residues. Germline V gene data show CDR1 as GTSNPN and CDR2 as SVGIG (reference sequence). The CDR3 sequence is CAWHGVHRSYEQYF. CDR3 nucleotides: TGTGCCTGGCACGGGGTACACCGGTCCTACGAGCAGTACTTC.

The chain links TRBV9 to TRBJ2-2; weak D call: TRBD2 (6 bases). The CDR3 loop spans 14 amino acids. V lost 3 bases to trimming and J lost 6 bases, with 12 bases between them. The V gene's germline CDR1 is SGDLS and CDR2 YYNGEE. The CDR3 sequence: CASSANWRAGELFF. As DNA, the CDR3 is TGTGCCAGCAGCGCTAACTGGAGGGCCGGGGAGCTGTTTTTT.

CDR3 residues: CAWSLAGGRGTGELFF. The DNA for the CDR3 is TGTGCCTGGAGCTTAGCGGGGGGCCGGGGAACCGGGGAGCTGTTTTTT. The V call is TRBV30, the J call TRBJ2-2; 10 bases are a match to TRBD2. This CDR3 comprises 16 residues. The germline V gene encodes CDR1 GTSNPN and CDR2 SVGIG (reference sequence). Losses at the gene ends were 3 bases for V and 5 bases for J; bases not matched to a gene: 9.

The J gene is TRBJ1-2, the V gene TRBV6-5; tentative D call: TRBD1 (6 bases). V was cut by 2 bases and J by 8 bases, with 15 bases left in between. Germline loops: CDR1 MNHEY, CDR2 SVGAGI. The CDR3 is 14 amino acids. DNA of the CDR3: TGTGCCAGCAGTTACACGAGGGGGACGGGGGGCTACACCTTC. This gives the protein CASSYTRGTGGYTF.